Here is one T cell receptor beta chain with its context. The sample originates from a study of blood T cell repertoires in COVID-19. Turning to the study itself: Acute and convalescent COVID-19 specimens originated in the United States, Italy and Spain. The cDNA or gDNA used as material had been derived from T cells, B-cell-depleted T cells, or PBMCs.

Authors' methods: Nucleated cell number was recorded as an estimate derived from reference gene primer amplification. Sequenced by immunoSEQ multiplex PCR; TCRdb stores in-frame clones only, minus some. The V and J calls and clone size come from that table; D and trimming were worked out from the DNA. The sample includes approximately 69,000 clones, about 82% of them seen just once. The CDR3 covers 18 residues. Trimming removed 1 base from V and 8 bases from J, with 23 bases in between. Per germline, CDR1 MGHRA and CDR2 YSYEKL. Sample: peripheral blood. The chain has TRBV4-1 and TRBJ1-4; weak D call: TRBD1 (6 bases). The receptor was derived from a woman in her sixties or seventies with acute or convalescent COVID-19. In DNA, the CDR3 is TGCGCCAGCAGCCAAGCGTCTGTATTGGGCCCAGGGGCGGAAAAACTGTTTTTT. Its translation: CASSQASVLGPGAEKLFF.